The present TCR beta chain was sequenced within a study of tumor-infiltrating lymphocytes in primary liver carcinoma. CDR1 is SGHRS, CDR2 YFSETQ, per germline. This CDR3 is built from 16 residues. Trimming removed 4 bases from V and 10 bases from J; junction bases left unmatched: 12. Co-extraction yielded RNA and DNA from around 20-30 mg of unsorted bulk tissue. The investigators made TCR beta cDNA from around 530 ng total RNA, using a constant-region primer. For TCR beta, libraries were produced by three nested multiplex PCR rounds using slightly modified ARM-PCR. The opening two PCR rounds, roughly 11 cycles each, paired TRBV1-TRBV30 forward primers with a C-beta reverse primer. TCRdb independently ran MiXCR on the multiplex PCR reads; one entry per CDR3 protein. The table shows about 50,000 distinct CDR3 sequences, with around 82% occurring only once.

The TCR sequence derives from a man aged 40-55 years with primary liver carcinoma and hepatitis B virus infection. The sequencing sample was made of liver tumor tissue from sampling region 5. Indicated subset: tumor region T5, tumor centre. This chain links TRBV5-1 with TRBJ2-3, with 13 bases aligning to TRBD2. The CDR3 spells CASSIGLAGAVDAQYF. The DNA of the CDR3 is TGCGCCAGCAGCATCGGACTAGCGGGAGCAGTGGATGCGCAGTATTTT.